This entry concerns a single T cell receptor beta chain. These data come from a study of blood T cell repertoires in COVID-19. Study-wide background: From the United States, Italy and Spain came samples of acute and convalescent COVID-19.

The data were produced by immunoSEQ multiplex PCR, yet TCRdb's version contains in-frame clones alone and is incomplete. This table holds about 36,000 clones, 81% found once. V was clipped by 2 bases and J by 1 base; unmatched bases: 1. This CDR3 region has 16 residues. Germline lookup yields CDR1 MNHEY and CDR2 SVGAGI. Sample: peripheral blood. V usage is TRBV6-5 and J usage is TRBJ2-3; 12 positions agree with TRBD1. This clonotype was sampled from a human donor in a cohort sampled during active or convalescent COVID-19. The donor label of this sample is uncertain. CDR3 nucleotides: TGTGCCAGCAGTTACGGGACAGGGGGCGGCACAGATACGCAGTATTTT. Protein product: CASSYGTGGGTDTQYF.